The text below deals with one TCR beta chain. Its antigen remains unidentified. Autoimmune disease history or systemic immunosuppression was exclusionary. This entry comes from a study of OX40 agonist ivuxolimab in advanced cancers. Study-wide background: Partial responses occurred in three patients (one hepatocellular carcinoma, two cutaneous melanoma).

Study-wide results and limits: The 0.1-3.0 mg/kg partial responders had among the lowest clonal expansion.

The protocol was immunoSEQ multiplex PCR, while the TCRdb copy is restricted to in-frame clones and leaves out a portion. The table shows approximately 30,000 clones, with 81% occurring only once. This specimen consisted of CD4+ or CD8+ T cells sorted from blood, obtained in a trial of the OX40 agonist ivuxolimab. The receptor was derived from an adult with an advanced solid tumor such as melanoma, head and neck, liver or kidney cancer.

In nucleotides, the CDR3 is TGTGCCAGCAGTTTCCCCGGGGGGAACTACGAGCAGTACTTC. It yields the protein CASSFPGGNYEQYF. The rearrangement links TRBV28 to TRBJ2-7; the match to TRBD2 covers 7 bases. Per the germline V gene, CDR1 is MDHEN and CDR2 is SYDVKM. The J segment lost 3 bases and the V segment lost 3 bases, leaving 5 bases of the junction unmatched. CDR3 length: 14 amino acids.